A single count supports the clone carrying this T cell receptor beta chain. The data were obtained in a study of cytomegalovirus exposure and HLA in healthy donors. The PCR employed 60 Vbeta primers together with 13 Jbeta primers. The data were produced by immunoSEQ multiplex PCR, yet TCRdb's version contains in-frame clones alone and is incomplete. Counted here are some 150,000 clones, 70% to 80% occurring once; the ten biggest clones make up approximately 3.7%. Germline CDR1 is SNHLY and CDR2 is FYNNEI. The CDR3 consists of 17 residues. Losses at the gene ends were 5 bases for V and 2 bases for J; bases not matched to a gene: 13.

What was sequenced was PBMCs. This TCR was recovered from a human donor in good health. The chain couples TRBV2 to TRBJ2-7, with 9 bases lining up with TRBD1. The CDR3 region is CASSYGTGLIPPYEQYF. The CDR3 DNA reads as TGTGCCAGCAGTTATGGGACAGGGCTTATTCCACCCTACGAGCAGTACTTC.